This TCR beta chain came from a study of blood T cell repertoires in COVID-19. About the study: Sample material is recorded as cDNA or gDNA derived from T cells, B-cell-depleted T cells, or PBMCs.

Method: immunoSEQ multiplex PCR; TCRdb's copy keeps in-frame clones and lacks some. The data show about 170,000 clones, 70% to 90% seen once. The J segment lost 5 bases and the V segment lost 5 bases, leaving 16 bases of the junction unmatched. CDR1 is MDHEN and CDR2 is SYDVKM in the germline V gene. The CDR3 runs 17 residues. The source of this sequence is a woman aged 80 or over in a cohort sampled during active or convalescent COVID-19. The chain has TRBV28 and TRBJ1-2; 8 bases map to TRBD1. The sequencing sample was made of peripheral blood. The CDR3, as DNA: TGTGCCAGCAGTCCGATCGACAGGGGAGGACTCTATTATGGCTACACCTTC. Protein product: CASSPIDRGGLYYGYTF.